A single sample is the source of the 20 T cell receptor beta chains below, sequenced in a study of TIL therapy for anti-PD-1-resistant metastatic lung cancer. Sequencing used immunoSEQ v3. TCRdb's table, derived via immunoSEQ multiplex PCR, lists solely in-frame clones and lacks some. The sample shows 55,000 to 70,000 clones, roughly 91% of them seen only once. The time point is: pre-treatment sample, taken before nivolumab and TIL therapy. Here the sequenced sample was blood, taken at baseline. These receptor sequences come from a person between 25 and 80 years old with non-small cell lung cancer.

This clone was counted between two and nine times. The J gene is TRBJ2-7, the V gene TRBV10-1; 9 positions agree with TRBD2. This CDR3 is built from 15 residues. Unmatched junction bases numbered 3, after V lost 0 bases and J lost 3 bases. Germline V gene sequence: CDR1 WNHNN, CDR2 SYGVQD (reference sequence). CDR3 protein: CASSESRTSVYEQYF. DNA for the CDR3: TGCGCCAGCAGTGAGTCTAGGACTAGCGTCTACGAGCAGTACTTC.

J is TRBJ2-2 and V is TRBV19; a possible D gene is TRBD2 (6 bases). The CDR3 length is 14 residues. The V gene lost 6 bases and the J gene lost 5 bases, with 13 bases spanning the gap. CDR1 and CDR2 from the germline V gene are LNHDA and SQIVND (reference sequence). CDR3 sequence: CASSPSGGTGELFF. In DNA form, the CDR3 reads TGTGCCAGTAGCCCCTCCGGAGGGACCGGGGAGCTGTTTTTT.

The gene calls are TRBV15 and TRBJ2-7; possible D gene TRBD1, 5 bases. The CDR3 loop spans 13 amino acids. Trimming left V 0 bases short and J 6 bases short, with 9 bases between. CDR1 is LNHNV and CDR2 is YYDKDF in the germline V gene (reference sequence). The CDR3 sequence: CATSRDRGVEQYF. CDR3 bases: TGTGCCACCAGCAGAGATAGGGGCGTCGAGCAGTACTTC.

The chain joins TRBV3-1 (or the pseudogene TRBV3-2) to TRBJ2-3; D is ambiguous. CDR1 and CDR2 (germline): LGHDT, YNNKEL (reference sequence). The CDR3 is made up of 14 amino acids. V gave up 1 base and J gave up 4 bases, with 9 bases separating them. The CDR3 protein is CASSQGPASDTQYF. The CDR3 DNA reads TGTGCCAGCAGCCAAGGACCCGCGTCAGATACGCAGTATTTT.

This CDR3 reads CASSNLETSIREKLFF. DNA of the CDR3: TGTGCCAGCAGCAACCTCGAGACCAGCATAAGGGAAAAACTGTTTTTT. This chain links TRBV9 with TRBJ1-4, with D unresolved. Trimming took off 4 bases at V and 8 bases at J, with 21 bases between the two ends. Germline CDR1 reads SGDLS; CDR2 reads YYNGEE. This CDR3 spans 16 amino acids.

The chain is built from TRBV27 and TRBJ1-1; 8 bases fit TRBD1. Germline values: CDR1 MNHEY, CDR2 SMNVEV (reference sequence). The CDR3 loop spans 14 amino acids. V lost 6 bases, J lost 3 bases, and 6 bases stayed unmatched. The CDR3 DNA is TGTGCCAGCAGCCGGGACAGGCGTTACACTGAAGCTTTCTTT. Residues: CASSRDRRYTEAFF.

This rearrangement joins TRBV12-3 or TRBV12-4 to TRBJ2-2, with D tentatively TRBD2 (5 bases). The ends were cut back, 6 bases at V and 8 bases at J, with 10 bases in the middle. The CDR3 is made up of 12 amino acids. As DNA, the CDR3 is TGTGCCAGCAGCCGCGGGCGGGGGGAGCTGTTTTTT. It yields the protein CASSRGRGELFF.

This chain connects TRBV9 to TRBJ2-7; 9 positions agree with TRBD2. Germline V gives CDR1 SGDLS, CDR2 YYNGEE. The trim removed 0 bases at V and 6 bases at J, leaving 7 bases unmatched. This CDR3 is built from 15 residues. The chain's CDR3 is CASSVDGSGRSEQYF. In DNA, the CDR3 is TGTGCCAGCAGCGTAGATGGTAGCGGGAGAAGCGAGCAGTACTTC.

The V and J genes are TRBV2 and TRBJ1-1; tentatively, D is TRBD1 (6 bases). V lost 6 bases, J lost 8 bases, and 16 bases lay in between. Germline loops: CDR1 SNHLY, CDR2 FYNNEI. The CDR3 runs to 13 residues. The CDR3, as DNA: TGTGCCAGCAGATACAGGGTTGTGATAGAAGCTTTCTTT. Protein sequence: CASRYRVVIEAFF. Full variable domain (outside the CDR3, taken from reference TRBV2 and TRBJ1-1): EPEVTQTPSHQVTQMGQEVILRCVPISNHLYFYWYRQILGQKVEFLVSFYNNEISEKSEIFDDQFSVERPDGSNFTLKIRSTKLEDSAMYFCASRYRVVIEAFFGQGTRLTVV.

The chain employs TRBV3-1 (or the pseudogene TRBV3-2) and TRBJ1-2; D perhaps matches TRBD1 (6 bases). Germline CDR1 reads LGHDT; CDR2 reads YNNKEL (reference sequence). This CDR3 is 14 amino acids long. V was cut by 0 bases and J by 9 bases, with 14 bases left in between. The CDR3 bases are TGTGCCAGCAGCCAAGATCAAGGGACACAGAGCTACACCTTC. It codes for CASSQDQGTQSYTF.

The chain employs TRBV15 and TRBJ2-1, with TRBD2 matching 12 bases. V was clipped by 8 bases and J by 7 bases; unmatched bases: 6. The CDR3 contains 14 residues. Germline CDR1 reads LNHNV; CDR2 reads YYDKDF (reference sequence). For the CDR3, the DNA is TGTGCCACCGCTCTAGCGGGGGGGCGGAATGAGCAGTTCTTC. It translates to CATALAGGRNEQFF.

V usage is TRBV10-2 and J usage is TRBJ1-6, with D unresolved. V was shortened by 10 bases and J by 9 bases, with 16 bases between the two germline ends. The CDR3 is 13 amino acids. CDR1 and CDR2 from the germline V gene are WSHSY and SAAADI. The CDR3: CATRDQASSPLHF. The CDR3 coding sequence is TGCGCCACTAGGGATCAGGCTAGTTCACCCCTCCACTTT.

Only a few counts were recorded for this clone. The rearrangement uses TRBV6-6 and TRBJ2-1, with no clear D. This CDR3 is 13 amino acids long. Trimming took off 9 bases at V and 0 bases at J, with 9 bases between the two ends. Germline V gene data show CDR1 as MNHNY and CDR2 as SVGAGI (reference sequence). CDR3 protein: CASSTSSYNEQFF. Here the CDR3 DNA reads TGTGCCAGTAGCACGAGCTCCTACAATGAGCAGTTCTTC.

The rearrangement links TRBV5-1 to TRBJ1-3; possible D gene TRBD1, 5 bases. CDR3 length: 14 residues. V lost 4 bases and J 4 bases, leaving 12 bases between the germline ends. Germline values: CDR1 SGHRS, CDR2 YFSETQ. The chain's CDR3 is CASSTGTAGNTIYF. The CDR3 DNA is TGCGCCAGCAGCACGGGGACGGCAGGAAACACCATATATTTT.

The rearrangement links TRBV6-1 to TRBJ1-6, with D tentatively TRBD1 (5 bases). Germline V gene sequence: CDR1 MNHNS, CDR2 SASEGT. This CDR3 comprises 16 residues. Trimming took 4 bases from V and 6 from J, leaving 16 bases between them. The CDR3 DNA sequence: TGTGCCAGCAGTGCACCTCCCGCAGGGACTAATTCACCCCTCCACTTT. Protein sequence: CASSAPPAGTNSPLHF.

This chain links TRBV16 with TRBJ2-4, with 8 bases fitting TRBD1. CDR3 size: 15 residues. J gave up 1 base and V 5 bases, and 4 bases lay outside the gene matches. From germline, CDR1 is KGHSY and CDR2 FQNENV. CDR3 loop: CASSSRTGAKNIQYF. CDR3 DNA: TGTGCCAGCAGCTCGCGGACAGGGGCCAAAAACATTCAGTACTTC.

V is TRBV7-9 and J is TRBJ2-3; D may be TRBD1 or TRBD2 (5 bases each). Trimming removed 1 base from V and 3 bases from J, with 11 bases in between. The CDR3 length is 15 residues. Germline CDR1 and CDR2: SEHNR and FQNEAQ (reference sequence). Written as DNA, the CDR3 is TGTGCCAGCAGCTTAGAGGGACGAGAGACAGATACGCAGTATTTT. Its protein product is CASSLEGRETDTQYF.

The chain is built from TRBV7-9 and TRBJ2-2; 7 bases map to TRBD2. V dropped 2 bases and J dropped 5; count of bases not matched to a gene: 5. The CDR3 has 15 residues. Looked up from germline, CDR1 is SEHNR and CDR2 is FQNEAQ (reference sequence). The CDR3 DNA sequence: TGTGCCAGCAGCTTATGGCGGGAGAAAACCGGGGAGCTGTTTTTT. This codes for CASSLWREKTGELFF. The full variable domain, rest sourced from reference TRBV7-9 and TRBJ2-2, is DTGVSQNPRHKITKRGQNVTFRCDPISEHNRLYWYRQTLGQGPEFLTYFQNEAQLEKSRLLSDRFSAERPKGSFSTLEIQRTEQGDSAMYLCASSLWREKTGELFFGEGSRLTVL.

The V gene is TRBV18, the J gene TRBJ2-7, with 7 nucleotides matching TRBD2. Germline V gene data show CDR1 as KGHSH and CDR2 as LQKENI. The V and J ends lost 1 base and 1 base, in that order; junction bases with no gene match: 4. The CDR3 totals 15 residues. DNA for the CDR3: TGTGCCAGCTCACCACAGGGACTACCTTCCTACGAGCAGTACTTC. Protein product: CASSPQGLPSYEQYF.

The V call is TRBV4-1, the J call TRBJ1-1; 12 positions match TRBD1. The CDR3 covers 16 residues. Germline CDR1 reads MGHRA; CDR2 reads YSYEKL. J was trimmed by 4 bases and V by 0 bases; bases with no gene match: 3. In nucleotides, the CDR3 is TGCGCCAGCAGCCAAGATTGGGGACAGGGGGCCACTGAAGCTTTCTTT. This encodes CASSQDWGQGATEAFF.